Here is one T cell receptor beta chain with its context. Clones were read by immunoSEQ multiplex PCR, and TCRdb kept only the in-frame ones, dropping some. The data show under 35,000 clones, with roughly 89% seen just once and under 8% held by the top ten. This record belongs to a study of T cell changes during pregnancy in multiple sclerosis. J was trimmed by 1 base and V by 5 bases; bases with no gene match: 4. Germline V gives CDR1 MNHEY, CDR2 SVGAGI. The CDR3 covers 15 residues. This sequence was found in a female donor with multiple sclerosis, enrolled in a pregnancy study. The chain uses TRBV6-5 and TRBJ2-3, with 9 bases identical to TRBD2. The specimen was CD8+ T cells from peripheral blood mononuclear cells, collected before pregnancy. This chain's CDR3 is CASSSQRGGTDTQYF. CDR3 in DNA: TGTGCCAGCAGTAGCCAGCGGGGGGGCACAGATACGCAGTATTTT.